Listed below are T cell receptor beta chains from one sample, sequenced in a study of blood T cell repertoires in COVID-19. Sequencing used immunoSEQ multiplex PCR; TCRdb keeps in-frame clones, though not all of them. The table includes a few hundred thousand clones, 70% to 90% detected once. Material for sequencing was peripheral blood. Receptors originate from a man between 18 and 29 years old with COVID-19, enrolled during active disease. The CDR3 runs from the conserved cysteine through the conserved F or W. The D gene is left open where the match is weak. Some rows mark clone size as missing; the rest say once, few, many or name a class of expanded clone.

D gene,J gene,CDR3 length,V gene,clone size,CDR3 DNA,CDR3 protein
.,TRBJ2-6,20,TRBV1,once,TGCACCAGCAGCCAAGATCGCCCCCGGGGGGGGGCTCGATTTGGCAACGTCCTGACTTTC,CTSSQDRPRGGARFGNVLTF
TRBD1,TRBJ1-3,18,TRBV18,.,TGTGCCAGCTCACCTCAGAAGTACAGGGGGAGCTCTGGAAACACCATATATTTT,CASSPQKYRGSSGNTIYF
.,TRBJ1-2,13,TRBV19,.,TGTGCCAGTACACCTGGGGAGGCCTATGGCTACACCTTC,CASTPGEAYGYTF
.,TRBJ1-5,14,TRBV2,few,TGTGCCAGCAGTGAAGACCAGGTCAATCAGCCCCAGCATTTT,CASSEDQVNQPQHF
.,TRBJ1-3,15,TRBV7-9,once,TGTGCCAGCAGCTTATCAGTGACTACTCGAAACACCATATATTTT,CASSLSVTTRNTIYF
TRBD2,TRBJ2-2,14,TRBV7-9,.,TGTGCCACCAAAGCGGGGGCGAACACCGGGGAGCTGTTTTTT,CATKAGANTGELFF
.,TRBJ2-3,16,TRBV4-2,.,TGTGCCAGCAGCCAAGGGTTTGGGGGAGGAACAGATACGCAGTATTTT,CASSQGFGGGTDTQYF
TRBD1,TRBJ2-7,14,TRBV6-5,.,TGTGCCAGCAGTTACAAGGGGGCATCATACGAGCAGTACTTC,CASSYKGASYEQYF
.,TRBJ2-3,13,TRBV5-1,.,TGCGCCAGCAGCTTGGCGCGGGGAGATACGCAGTATTTT,CASSLARGDTQYF
.,TRBJ1-4,16,TRBV7-8,.,TGTGCCAGCAGCTTAGAGGGAGGGCTGAGGGGTGAAAAACTGTTTTTT,CASSLEGGLRGEKLFF
.,TRBJ2-2,16,TRBV5-1,.,TGCGCCAGCAGCTTGGGAGGGCCAACGAACACCGGGGAGCTGTTTTTT,CASSLGGPTNTGELFF
TRBD1,TRBJ1-4,15,TRBV7-8,.,TGTGCCAGCAGCGTACGACAGGGGATTAATGAAAAACTGTTTTTT,CASSVRQGINEKLFF
.,TRBJ2-3,11,TRBV24-1,.,TGTGCCACCAGTGATCCGGATACGCAGTATTTT,CATSDPDTQYF
.,TRBJ2-6,16,TRBV24-1,.,TGTGCCACCAGTGGGACTTCCTTCTCTGGGGCCAACGTCCTGACTTTC,CATSGTSFSGANVLTF
.,TRBJ2-4,16,TRBV11-2,.,TGTGCCAGCAGCTTTTTGTACGGAGTAGCCAAAAACATTCAGTACTTC,CASSFLYGVAKNIQYF
.,TRBJ1-4,16,TRBV5-1,.,TGCGCCAGCAGCCCGGCCGGGGGTGCAACTAATGAAAAACTGTTTTTT,CASSPAGGATNEKLFF
TRBD2,TRBJ2-3,16,TRBV5-1,.,TGCGCCAGCAGCCGATCTAGCGGAGCTAGCACAGATACGCAGTATTTT,CASSRSSGASTDTQYF
TRBD2,TRBJ2-1,15,TRBV15,.,TGTGCCACCAGCAGACCAGCGGGGGTATACAATGAGCAGTTCTTC,CATSRPAGVYNEQFF
.,TRBJ1-1,14,TRBV2,once,TGTGCCAGCAGTCGAATGAACATGAACACTGAAGCTTTCTTT,CASSRMNMNTEAFF
TRBD2,TRBJ2-5,14,TRBV6-5,.,TGTGCCAGCAGTTTTAGCGGGAGGGGGGAGACCCAGTACTTC,CASSFSGRGETQYF
.,TRBJ2-7,13,TRBV27,.,TGTGCCAGCAGTCCGGGGGTCCCCAACGAGCAGTACTTC,CASSPGVPNEQYF
TRBD1,TRBJ2-1,15,TRBV11-2,.,TGTGCCAGCAGTGGGGGACAGGGGGCCTACAATGAGCAGTTCTTC,CASSGGQGAYNEQFF